This entry features one T cell receptor beta chain sequence. What this receptor recognizes is not known. The record has no base qualities; no much larger clone is one base away. The data stem from a study of OX40 agonist ivuxolimab in advanced cancers. Concerning the study at large: Ivuxolimab was an agonistic, fully human IgG2 monoclonal antibody directed against OX40 (CD134), a costimulatory receptor. Intravenous ivuxolimab was administered to patients every 2 weeks at six dose levels: 0.01, 0.1, 0.3, 1.5, 3 and 10 mg/kg. Of the roughly 53 patients in dose escalation, some 19 had hepatocellular carcinoma, some 15 had melanoma, 9 had renal cell carcinoma and 9 had head and neck cancer. A male proportion of 70% to 90% and a mean age of around 60 years, ranging from roughly 23 to 85, were recorded for the dose-escalation cohort. Prior anti-PD-1, anti-PD-L1 or anti-CTLA-4 therapy was permitted, and 40% of dose-escalation patients had received checkpoint inhibitors. Three dose-escalation patients achieved partial responses, one with hepatocellular carcinoma and two with cutaneous melanoma. The point of sequencing TCRbeta in the periphery was to test whether ivuxolimab changed TCR sequence diversity and drove clonal T-cell expansion. The paper covers the monotherapy dose-escalation part of the phase I ivuxolimab trial, which included N ≈ 57 patients.

For sequencing of the TCRbeta CDR3 region, genomic DNA was extracted from the sorted cells. TCRbeta CDR3 regions were sequenced using the immunoSEQ Assay. This immuneACCESS table, as held by TCRdb, lists in-frame sequences with V and J called but not all clones. Of the missing ones, under half trace to an unresolved V gene in checked studies; the others have no known cause. This sample gives about 100,000 clones in total; about 89% of them show up just once. The ten largest clones represent 0.15% to 0.2% of the sample. The study at large found these results: In the 0.1-3.0 mg/kg groups, partial responders were among the patients with the lowest normalized peripheral clonal expansion, particularly in CD8+ T cells. Low levels of normalized T-cell clonal expansion were also seen in some patients who did not respond. The antigen specificity of the peripheral T cells that underwent clonal expansion was not determined. At doses of 0.1 to 3.0 mg/kg, clonal expansion of both CD4+ and CD8+ T cells in blood was seen between baseline and week 6. After ivuxolimab, expanded clones were on average more numerous among CD8+ T cells than among CD4+ T cells.

The CDR3 holds 15 amino acids from the cysteine to the phenylalanine. Only the CDR3 DNA is retained, 45 bases long and in frame from the first base. The germline V gene (reference sequence) yields WNHNN for CDR1 and SYGVQD for CDR2. Between the V and J ends, shortened by 0 bases and 3 bases respectively, the junction contains 10 bases. The trial excluded patients who had a history of autoimmune disease or were on systemic immunosuppression. Peripheral blood for TCR sequencing was collected from all dose cohorts at baseline, on cycle 4 day 1, and on cycle 7 day 1. The samples were taken from a phase I, first-in-human, multicenter, open-label dose-escalation trial of ivuxolimab. Adults with locally advanced or metastatic head and neck squamous cell, hepatocellular, melanoma or renal cell carcinoma were enrolled in the trial. Before TCR sequencing, CD4+ T cells and CD8+ T cells from peripheral blood were sorted into separate populations.

The V gene is TRBV10-1 and the J gene is TRBJ2-3; the D segment could be TRBD2, given 5 matching bases. The receptor was derived from an adult with an advanced solid tumor such as melanoma, head and neck, liver or kidney cancer. Sequences were derived from CD4+ or CD8+ T cells sorted from blood, sampled in a trial of the OX40 agonist ivuxolimab. The CDR3 corresponds to CASSESEGFTDTQYF. The base sequence is TGCGCCAGCAGTGAGTCAGAGGGATTTACAGATACGCAGTATTTT.